A single T cell receptor beta chain is shown here with its context. This sample is drawn from a study of blood T cell repertoires in COVID-19. Background on the study: Acute and convalescent COVID-19 samples came from the United States, Italy and Spain.

The CDR3 totals 15 residues. Germline CDR1 SGHAT, CDR2 FQNNGV. Trimming took 5 bases from V and 3 from J; bases not matched to a gene: 6. In the authors' workflow: Amplifying reference gene primers gave estimates of nucleated cell counts. Repertoires were generated with immunoSEQ multiplex PCR, while TCRdb's copy carries only in-frame clones and drops some. V and J calls plus clone size are reproduced from that table; the DNA served to infer D and trimming. There are 310,000 or so clones in the sample; 87% occur only once, and less than 6% lies in the top ten. Input material: PBMCs or T cells enriched from blood (not recorded which). This TCR was recovered from a young woman who had recovered from COVID-19. The chain uses TRBV11-2 and TRBJ1-2; 10 bases agree with TRBD1. CDR3 bases: TGTGCCAGCAGCGCCGACAGGGGGCGCGACTATGGCTACACCTTC. Translation: CASSADRGRDYGYTF.